The 25 T cell receptor beta chains reported below all come from one sample, sequenced in a study of cytomegalovirus exposure and HLA in healthy donors. The study ran its PCR with 60 Vbeta and 13 Jbeta primers. Only in-frame clones appear in the TCRdb table, and some are missing; sequencing was by immunoSEQ multiplex PCR. The table shows under 150,000 clones, with more than 60% occurring only once. Sequencing used PBMCs. Every receptor here comes from a male donor in good health and CMV-seronegative.

This chain connects TRBV6-5 to TRBJ1-1; TRBD1 aligns across 7 bases. Germline loops: CDR1 MNHEY, CDR2 SVGAGI. This CDR3 contains 13 residues. The V and J ends lost 10 bases and 0 bases, in that order; junction bases with no gene match: 5. CDR3 amino acids: CATQDRLNTEAFF. CDR3 in DNA: TGTGCCACTCAGGACAGGTTGAACACTGAAGCTTTCTTT.

Only one count was recorded for this clone. The J gene is TRBJ2-5, the V gene TRBV5-1, with TRBD2 as a possible D gene (6 bases). The germline V gene has CDR1 SGHRS and CDR2 YFSETQ. Deletions cut 4 bases from V and 1 base from J, with 17 bases between. This CDR3 spans 16 amino acids. CDR3 in amino acids: CASSLVSTSIQETQYF. The DNA of the CDR3 is TGCGCCAGCAGCCTCGTCTCCACTAGCATCCAAGAGACCCAGTACTTC.

The V and J genes are TRBV5-1 and TRBJ2-3, with D possibly TRBD1 on 6 matching bases. Germline CDR1 is SGHRS and CDR2 is YFSETQ. This CDR3 region has 16 residues. V lost 0 bases to trimming and J lost 0 bases, with 11 bases between them. The CDR3 reads CASSLGLGASTDTQYF. The CDR3 DNA sequence: TGCGCCAGCAGCTTGGGCCTGGGGGCAAGCACAGATACGCAGTATTTT.

The chain combines TRBV11-2 with TRBJ2-5, with 12 bases aligning to TRBD1. This CDR3 contains 15 residues. V lost 4 bases, J lost 4 bases, and 4 bases stayed unmatched. Germline CDR1 and CDR2: SGHAT and FQNNGV. The CDR3 is CASSSGTGGLETQYF. Here the CDR3 DNA reads TGTGCCAGCAGCTCGGGGACAGGGGGCTTAGAGACCCAGTACTTC.

This clone was counted only a few times. This chain uses TRBV2 with TRBJ1-2; 8 bases agree with TRBD1. This CDR3 is built from 14 residues. With 7 bases clipped from V and 2 bases from J, the junction kept 6 bases outside the gene matches. Germline V CDR1 and CDR2: SNHLY, FYNNEI. In DNA form, the CDR3 reads TGTGCCAGCACCACCGGGACAGGAAACTATGGCTACACCTTC. This encodes CASTTGTGNYGYTF.

J is TRBJ2-7 and V is TRBV10-2; 7 nucleotides agree with TRBD1. V lost 3 bases and J lost 5; bases outside the gene matches: 1. CDR3 length equals 12 residues. In germline, CDR1 is WSHSY, CDR2 SAAADI. In DNA form, the CDR3 reads TGCGCCAGCAGTGAACAGGGGCACGAGCAGTACTTC. This gives the protein CASSEQGHEQYF.

The chain has TRBV7-8 and TRBJ2-1; 8 nucleotides agree with TRBD2. The V and J ends lost 5 bases and 7 bases, in that order; junction bases with no gene match: 19. Germline loops: CDR1 SGHVS, CDR2 FQNEAQ. This CDR3 has 18 amino acids. Here the CDR3 reads CASSPRRFSGGPRNEQFF. In DNA form, the CDR3 reads TGTGCCAGCAGCCCAAGAAGGTTCTCGGGAGGGCCGAGGAATGAGCAGTTCTTC.

The chain employs TRBV11-2 and TRBJ2-1; D might be TRBD2 (6 bases). The CDR3 has 15 amino acids. Germline V gene lookup returns CDR1 SGHAT and CDR2 FQNNGV. V was trimmed by 4 bases and J by 7 bases, leaving 17 bases between them. The CDR3 DNA is TGTGCCAGCAGCTCCCGGGACTGGCGGTCGAATGAGCAGTTCTTC. This encodes CASSSRDWRSNEQFF.

V usage is TRBV29-1 and J usage is TRBJ2-2; a weak D match, TRBD1 (5 bases). CDR3 size: 12 residues. From germline, CDR1 is SQVTM and CDR2 ANQGSEA. Trimming took 5 bases from V and 6 from J, leaving 10 bases between them. The CDR3 DNA follows: TGCAGCGTTCCTCAGGGTGCCGGGGAGCTGTTTTTT. It codes for CSVPQGAGELFF.

CDR3 sequence reads: CASSWDSGGYEQYF. The DNA for the CDR3 is TGCGCCAGCAGCTGGGACTCGGGAGGATACGAGCAGTACTTC. V gene TRBV5-1 combines with J gene TRBJ2-7, with 7 bases fitting TRBD2. After removal of 3 bases from V and 4 bases from J, the junction contained 7 bases not matched to a gene. Germline loops: CDR1 SGHRS, CDR2 YFSETQ. The CDR3 contains 14 residues.

The rearrangement links TRBV7-8 to TRBJ2-7, with D maybe TRBD1 (5 bases). Trimming stripped 6 bases from V and 6 bases from J, with 21 bases between. The CDR3 loop spans 15 amino acids. Germline V gene lookup returns CDR1 SGHVS and CDR2 FQNEAQ. Here the CDR3 DNA reads TGTGCCAGCAGTTCCTCGGGCAGGGTTATATCCGAGCAGTACTTC. As protein: CASSSSGRVISEQYF.

The V and J genes are TRBV7-5 and TRBJ2-7; the D call of TRBD1 is as the table states it, not checked on the DNA. TRBV7-5 is reported as a pseudogene. CDR3 length equals 16 residues. The CDR3, as DNA: TGTGCCAGAAGAAGTAAACAGGGACAGGGATCCCACGAGCAGTACTTC. The encoded protein is CARRSKQGQGSHEQYF.

Only a few counts were recorded for this clone. This sequence joins TRBV4-3 and TRBJ1-3; no definite D call. The germline V gene has CDR1 LGHNA and CDR2 YSLEER. V was pared by 1 base and J by 2 bases, with 9 bases between. The CDR3 sequence is 15 residues long. The CDR3 nucleotides read TGCGCCAGCAGCCAAGTTGCGGGTGCTGGAAACACCATATATTTT. It encodes CASSQVAGAGNTIYF.

The chain carries TRBV27 and TRBJ1-4; no clear D. Germline CDR1 MNHEY, CDR2 SMNVEV (reference sequence). Trimming took off 3 bases at V and 3 bases at J, with 11 bases between the two ends. This CDR3 has 15 amino acids. The CDR3 loop reads CASSFRSRANEKLFF. The CDR3 nucleotides read TGTGCCAGCAGTTTTCGCTCTCGGGCTAATGAAAAACTGTTTTTT.

V is TRBV28 and J is TRBJ2-7; 7 positions agree with TRBD1. Germline trimming cut 5 bases from V and 0 bases from J; bases unmatched to any gene: 7. In germline, CDR1 is MDHEN, CDR2 SYDVKM. The CDR3 has 15 residues. The CDR3 nucleotides read TGTGCCAGCAGTAACCCGGGACAGAGCTCCTACGAGCAGTACTTC. Encoded protein: CASSNPGQSSYEQYF.

This clone occurred a few times. This chain connects TRBV27 to TRBJ1-6; 7 bases agree with TRBD1. Germline V gene sequence: CDR1 MNHEY, CDR2 SMNVEV (reference sequence). CDR3 length: 13 residues. Germline trimming cut 7 bases from V and 7 bases from J; bases unmatched to any gene: 4. The CDR3 sequence is CASTLGGNSPLHF. In nucleotides, the CDR3 is TGTGCCAGCACCTTAGGGGGCAATTCACCCCTCCACTTT.

The chain joins TRBV30 to TRBJ1-4; 8 nucleotides agree with TRBD1. V lost 0 bases and J lost 3; bases outside the gene matches: 6. CDR1 and CDR2 (germline): GTSNPN, SVGIG (reference sequence). This CDR3 spans 16 amino acids. The DNA of the CDR3 is TGTGCCTGGAGTGTAACCAGGGGGCTGTCTAATGAAAAACTGTTTTTT. It encodes CAWSVTRGLSNEKLFF.

The rearrangement links TRBV7-9 to TRBJ2-1, with D maybe TRBD1 (5 bases). Trimming shortened V by 1 base and J by 5 bases, and 18 bases separated the two germline ends. This CDR3 contains 17 residues. CDR1 SEHNR and CDR2 FQNEAQ come from the germline V gene (reference sequence). CDR3 region: CASSLVFSVQGNNEQFF. CDR3 nucleotides: TGTGCCAGCAGCTTAGTTTTCAGCGTTCAGGGCAACAATGAGCAGTTCTTC.

In this sample, this clone turned up once. This chain links TRBV7-2 with TRBJ1-1; 7 nucleotides match TRBD1. This CDR3 has 15 amino acids. From germline, CDR1 is SGHTA and CDR2 FQGNSA. Trimming took 5 bases from V and 3 from J; bases not matched to a gene: 9. This CDR3 reads CASSPWWQGDTEAFF. Written as DNA, the CDR3 is TGTGCCAGCAGCCCCTGGTGGCAGGGGGACACTGAAGCTTTCTTT.

The V call is TRBV10-3, the J call TRBJ2-2; TRBD2 matches at 7 bases. The germline CDR1 and CDR2 sequences are ENHRY and SYGVKD. The J segment lost 4 bases and the V segment lost 2 bases, leaving 16 bases of the junction unmatched. The CDR3 spans 19 residues. CDR3 amino acids: CAISEIRVLAGRGTGELFF. DNA of the CDR3: TGTGCCATCAGTGAGATCCGGGTGCTGGCGGGGAGGGGCACCGGGGAGCTGTTTTTT.

The rearrangement links TRBV19 to TRBJ2-7, with TRBD1 matching over 11 bases. The CDR3 has 14 residues. CDR1 is LNHDA and CDR2 is SQIVND in the germline V gene (reference sequence). V lost 4 bases, J lost 4 bases, and 3 bases stayed unmatched. This chain's CDR3 is CASSTWDRGYEQYF. The CDR3 DNA reads as TGTGCCAGTAGTACCTGGGACAGGGGGTACGAGCAGTACTTC.

V gene TRBV5-1 combines with J gene TRBJ1-1, with 8 bases fitting TRBD1. The CDR3 sequence is 16 residues long. Trimming cost V 6 bases and J 4 bases; bases outside gene matches: 14. Germline-derived CDR1 and CDR2 are SGHRS and YFSETQ. As DNA, the CDR3 is TGCGCCAGCATCCTAAACCAAAATACAGGGGGCACTGAAGCTTTCTTT. Translating gives CASILNQNTGGTEAFF.

This clone was seen a handful of times. V and J are TRBV5-1 and TRBJ1-2, with 9 positions matching TRBD1. There are 13 residues in the CDR3. Germline V gene sequence: CDR1 SGHRS, CDR2 YFSETQ. V shed 4 bases and J 3 bases; nucleotides not matched to a gene: 1. Here the CDR3 reads CASSGDRDYGYTF. In DNA form, the CDR3 reads TGCGCCAGCAGCGGGGACAGGGACTATGGCTACACCTTC.

The chain joins TRBV6-6 to TRBJ1-2, with 8 bases fitting TRBD1. This CDR3 spans 14 amino acids. Germline trimming cut 5 bases from V and 6 bases from J; bases unmatched to any gene: 8. The germline V gene has CDR1 MNHNY and CDR2 SVGAGI (reference sequence). CDR3 protein: CASSRQGLQDGYTF. CDR3 sequence (DNA): TGTGCCAGCAGTAGACAGGGGCTGCAGGATGGCTACACCTTC.

The genes are TRBV5-6 and TRBJ1-5, with a tentative D call TRBD1 (6 bases). The V end was cut by 4 bases, the J end by 8 bases, with 16 bases between. The V gene's germline CDR1 is SGHDT and CDR2 YYEEEE. The CDR3 contains 14 residues. CDR3 sequence (DNA): TGTGCCAGCAGCATTACAGGGTTTGTGGAGCCCCAGCATTTT. Translating it yields CASSITGFVEPQHF.